The sequence of this T cell receptor (beta chain) was determined in a study of shared clonotypes between healthy human individuals. General study results and limits: Clonotype sharing levels among donors were expected to vary with sequencing depth.

As originally analysed: Without quality scores, immunoSEQ junctional reads could not be filtered like full-length reads. Assay used: immunoSEQ multiplex PCR; TCRdb lists only in-frame clones, some missing. V and J calls plus clone size are reproduced from that table; the DNA served to infer D and trimming. The table records around 500,000 clones, about four fifths of them present only once. About this clone: Its antigen is unknown. The junction differs from germline at one of its ends, possibly a read error.

The study drew its donors from healthy HIV-negative adults without recent acute infections or vaccinations. When samples were unsorted, roughly 81 million PBMCs were used for genomic DNA. Sequencing was carried out using PBMCs. This receptor was obtained from a woman between 35 and 50 years old in good health. Some clones in this sample may be carry-over from other donors' samples.

The CDR3, as DNA: TGTGCCAGCAGTTTATCGGGCAGGCGAGAGGCCCAGTACTTC. Protein: CASSLSGRREAQYF. The chain links TRBV27 to TRBJ2-5; D unclear. The CDR3 has 14 amino acids. Germline V gene data show CDR1 as MNHEY and CDR2 as SMNVEV (reference sequence).